Below are 5 T cell receptor beta chains sequenced from a single sample in a study of blood T cell repertoires in COVID-19. TCRdb keeps only in-frame clones here, not all; method: immunoSEQ multiplex PCR. The table shows around 250,000 clones, with about 83% occurring only once. Material: peripheral blood. These receptors were collected from an elderly woman with COVID-19, enrolled during active disease.

The chain is built from TRBV28 and TRBJ2-7; 7 nucleotides line up with TRBD2. In germline, CDR1 is MDHEN, CDR2 SYDVKM. This CDR3 is 16 amino acids long. V was pared by 6 bases and J by 4 bases, with 15 bases of the junction left unmatched. CDR3 sequence: CASRITGTQAGYEQYV. The CDR3 DNA sequence: TGTGCCAGCAGAATAACCGGGACCCAAGCGGGGTACGAGCAGTACGTC.

This clone was counted between two and nine times. The chain carries TRBV2 and TRBJ1-2; D ambiguous. V lost 6 bases, J lost 4 bases, and 9 bases lay in between. The CDR3 has 12 residues. From germline, CDR1 is SNHLY and CDR2 FYNNEI. CDR3 in amino acids: CASSWSSYGYTF. DNA of the CDR3: TGTGCCAGCAGCTGGAGTAGCTATGGCTACACCTTC.

This clone was recorded a few times. V and J are TRBV11-3 and TRBJ2-3, with TRBD2 as a possible D gene (5 bases). The V gene's germline CDR1 is SGHNT and CDR2 YENEEA. V was trimmed by 5 bases and J by 3 bases, leaving 15 bases between them. The CDR3 consists of 15 residues. CDR3 in amino acids: CASSARRGMTDTQYF. CDR3 nucleotide sequence: TGTGCCAGCAGCGCCCGACGGGGAATGACAGATACGCAGTATTTT.

The V call is TRBV2, the J call TRBJ2-5; tentative D call: TRBD2 (6 bases). V was trimmed by 5 bases and J by 3 bases, leaving 13 bases between them. The CDR3 is 14 residues long. Looked up from germline, CDR1 is SNHLY and CDR2 is FYNNEI. As DNA, the CDR3 is TGTGCCAGCAGTTTCCGACTAGGGAAAGAGACCCAGTACTTC. Its translation: CASSFRLGKETQYF.

The V gene is TRBV19, the J gene TRBJ1-4; 7 bases line up with TRBD1. CDR1 LNHDA and CDR2 SQIVND come from the germline V gene (reference sequence). The CDR3 is 15 amino acids. The V and J ends lost 5 bases and 7 bases, in that order; junction bases with no gene match: 10. CDR3 residues: CASSPWKDRREKLFF. As DNA, the CDR3 is TGTGCCAGTAGTCCCTGGAAGGACAGGCGTGAAAAACTGTTTTTT.